These T cell receptor beta chains were read from a single sample in a study of blood T cell repertoires in COVID-19. Here immunoSEQ multiplex PCR was the method, and the copy in TCRdb shows in-frame clones only, minus some. This table has about 200,000 clones, 85% to 90% appearing once. The specimen was peripheral blood. These receptors were collected from a person between 65 and 79 years old with COVID-19, enrolled during active disease. CDR3s include the opening cysteine and the closing phenylalanine or tryptophan. The order of the fields is V gene, D gene, CDR3 length, J gene, clone size, CDR3 DNA, CDR3 protein. D genes are given only for firm matches. Where a row states a size, it is once, few, many or the class of an expanded clone; other rows omit it.

TRBV5-5,TRBD2,15,TRBJ2-1,-,TGTGCCAGCAGCCCCGGGACTAGCGCCTACAATGAGCAGTTCTTC,CASSPGTSAYNEQFF
TRBV2,TRBD2,14,TRBJ2-7,-,TGTGCCAGCAGCGTACTAGCGGGGGCGTTCGGGCAGTACTTC,CASSVLAGAFGQYF
TRBV19,-,15,TRBJ2-2,-,TGTGCCAGTAGCTCCGGGCCCCGAGGGACCGGGGAGCTGTTTTTT,CASSSGPRGTGELFF
TRBV2,-,14,TRBJ2-4,-,TGTGCCAGCAGCGGACAGATAGCCAAAAACATTCAGTACTTC,CASSGQIAKNIQYF
TRBV5-6,TRBD2,19,TRBJ2-1,-,TGTGCCAGCAGCTTATTCATAGCTAGCGGGGGGGAACCAAACAATGAGCAGTTCTTC,CASSLFIASGGEPNNEQFF
TRBV2,TRBD1,15,TRBJ2-2,-,TGTGCCAGCAGTACCGGGACAGGGTTCTCCGGGGAGCTGTTTTTT,CASSTGTGFSGELFF
TRBV28,-,13,TRBJ1-2,-,TGTGCCAGCAGCCCAGGGAGGGCGGCTGGCTACACCTTC,CASSPGRAAGYTF
TRBV14,-,13,TRBJ1-3,-,TGTGCCAGCAGCCCAGGGCTCATCGACACCATATATTTT,CASSPGLIDTIYF
TRBV5-1,TRBD1,15,TRBJ1-1,-,TGCGCCAGCAGCTTACCGGACAGGGGGGACACTGAAGCTTTCTTT,CASSLPDRGDTEAFF
TRBV6-6,-,12,TRBJ2-7,-,TGTGCCAGCAGCATACCGGGCTACGAGCAGTACTTC,CASSIPGYEQYF
TRBV7-8,TRBD1,13,TRBJ2-7,-,TGTGCCAGCAGCCGGACAGGGGCCTACGAGCAGTACTTC,CASSRTGAYEQYF
TRBV19,TRBD1,15,TRBJ1-5,once,TGTGCCAGTAGTAGGGGACAGGGGAACAATCAGCCCCAGCATTTT,CASSRGQGNNQPQHF
TRBV15,TRBD2,16,TRBJ2-2,-,TGTGCCACCAGCAGAGAAATTAGCGGGAGTTTCCGGGAGCTGTTTTTT,CATSREISGSFRELFF
TRBV7-8,-,16,TRBJ1-5,-,TGTGCCAGCAGCTTAATCAGGGGTTGGGGCAATCAGCCCCAGCATTTT,CASSLIRGWGNQPQHF
TRBV5-1,-,17,TRBJ2-1,few,TGCGCCAGCAGCTGGGGGTTAGCGGAGAGCTCCTACAATGAGCAGTTCTTC,CASSWGLAESSYNEQFF
TRBV6-5,TRBD1,12,TRBJ2-1,-,TGTGCCAGCAGACAGGGGTACAATGAGCAGTTCTTC,CASRQGYNEQFF
TRBV19,-,13,TRBJ2-1,-,TGTGCCAGTAAGCCCACAGTGGCCCCCGAGCAGTTCTTC,CASKPTVAPEQFF
TRBV6-1,-,16,TRBJ2-1,-,TGTGCCAGCAGTGAAGCATGGGGGCTGGGGACGGATGAGCAGTTCTTC,CASSEAWGLGTDEQFF
TRBV5-5,TRBD1,16,TRBJ2-7,-,TGTGCCAGCAGCTTGTCAGGGACAGGGAACCCCTACGAGCAGTACTTC,CASSLSGTGNPYEQYF
TRBV14,-,13,TRBJ1-6,-,TGTGCCAGCAGCCTGTTCGAGAATTCACCCCTCCACTTT,CASSLFENSPLHF
TRBV6-2/TRBV6-3,TRBD1,18,TRBJ1-5,-,TGTGCCAGCAGTTATATCTCGACCTTAGACAGGGAATATCAGCCCCAGCATTTT,CASSYISTLDREYQPQHF
TRBV6-5,TRBD2,15,TRBJ2-2,-,TGTGCCGTTCCGGGACTAGCAGTAAACACCGGGGAGCTGTTTTTT,CAVPGLAVNTGELFF
TRBV2,TRBD2,15,TRBJ2-5,-,TGTGCCAGCAGGCCAATAGCGGGGGGCCGAGAGACCCAGTACTTC,CASRPIAGGRETQYF
TRBV15,-,15,TRBJ2-2,-,TGTGCCACCAGCAGAGAAGAGGGGGTACGAGGGGAGCTGTTTTTT,CATSREEGVRGELFF